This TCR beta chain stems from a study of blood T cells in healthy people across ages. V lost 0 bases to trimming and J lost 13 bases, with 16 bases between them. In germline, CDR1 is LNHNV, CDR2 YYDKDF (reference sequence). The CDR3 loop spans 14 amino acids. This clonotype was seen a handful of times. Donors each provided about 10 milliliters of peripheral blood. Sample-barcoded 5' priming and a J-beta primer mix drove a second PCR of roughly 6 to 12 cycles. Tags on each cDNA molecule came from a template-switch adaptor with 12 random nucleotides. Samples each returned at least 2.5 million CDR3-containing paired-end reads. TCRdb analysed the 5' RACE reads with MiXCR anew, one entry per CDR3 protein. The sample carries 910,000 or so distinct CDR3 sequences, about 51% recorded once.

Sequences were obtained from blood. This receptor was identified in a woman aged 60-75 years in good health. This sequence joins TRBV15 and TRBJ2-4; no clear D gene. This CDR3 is CATSRDSYSLGQYF. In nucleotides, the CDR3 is TGTGCCACCAGCAGAGATTCGTACTCGCTAGGGCAGTACTTC.